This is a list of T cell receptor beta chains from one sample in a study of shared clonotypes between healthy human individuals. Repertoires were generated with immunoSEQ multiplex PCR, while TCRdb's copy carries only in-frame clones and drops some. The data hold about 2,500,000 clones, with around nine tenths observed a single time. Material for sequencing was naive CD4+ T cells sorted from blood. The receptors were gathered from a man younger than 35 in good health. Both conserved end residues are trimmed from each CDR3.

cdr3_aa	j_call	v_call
ASSGTGGVLETQY	TRBJ2-5	TRBV2
ASSQEGRTSGRSNEQF	TRBJ2-1	TRBV14
ASSSSASEQF	TRBJ2-1	TRBV5-1
AISTGGTFETQY	TRBJ2-5	TRBV10-3
SVDSNYGYT	TRBJ1-2	TRBV29-1
ASSTGADTQY	TRBJ2-3	TRBV19
ASTTGVHGYT	TRBJ1-2	TRBV28
ASSAGAGGTQY	TRBJ2-3	TRBV10-1
ASTTGQETQY	TRBJ2-5	TRBV5-1
ASRTGVGQPQH	TRBJ1-5	TRBV28
ASTGDSGNTIY	TRBJ1-3	TRBV2
ASSPTREPDTGELF	TRBJ2-2	TRBV18
ASSLEPFRPLNEQF	TRBJ2-1	TRBV5-1
ASSDSTGSKGKLF	TRBJ1-4	TRBV6-4
ASSPPWGTLINTEAF	TRBJ1-1	TRBV18
SVGGGTYEQY	TRBJ2-7	TRBV29-1
AWGDVIQY	TRBJ2-7	TRBV30
ASSPGLASKQY	TRBJ2-7	TRBV6-6
ASSLVGQSLTGANVLT	TRBJ2-6	TRBV7-2
ASRPQGAGEKLF	TRBJ1-4	TRBV27
ASSFRGEENIQY	TRBJ2-4	TRBV7-9
ASSLRTGGSYEQY	TRBJ2-7	TRBV5-1
AISESGTSLEQF	TRBJ2-1	TRBV10-3
ASSLVGTGGYNEQF	TRBJ2-1	TRBV7-3
AWMGTAGANVLT	TRBJ2-6	TRBV30
ASSITGVNTGELF	TRBJ2-2	TRBV19
ASSGGQGFDTGYT	TRBJ1-2	TRBV7-9
ASSVGEPRQETQY	TRBJ2-5	TRBV9
ASSYSGGGQPQH	TRBJ1-5	TRBV6-5
ASSLVADTQY	TRBJ2-3	TRBV5-4
ASSVGRKGVYEQY	TRBJ2-7	TRBV6-5
AIGSEAGGSDTQY	TRBJ2-3	TRBV10-3
ASSSRVLNQPQH	TRBJ1-5	TRBV6-6
ASSPPNEKLF	TRBJ1-4	TRBV11-2
ASSLGLGPQETQY	TRBJ2-5	TRBV7-6
ASSLRLAGLDTQY	TRBJ2-3	TRBV2
ASSSGGTSGGSQTQY	TRBJ2-5	TRBV7-2
ASRVRDRENTEAF	TRBJ1-1	TRBV2
ATSLNGEKLF	TRBJ1-4	TRBV15
ASSWDRGNTIY	TRBJ1-3	TRBV7-9
AIRGTAYNEQF	TRBJ2-1	TRBV10-3
ASSQAPGAYEQY	TRBJ2-7	TRBV4-3
ASSFTSVSNSPLH	TRBJ1-6	TRBV6-5
ASSEALSRVAF	TRBJ1-1	TRBV6-1
ASSQGPMTSGSPYEQY	TRBJ2-7	TRBV4-3